The rows below give T cell receptor beta chains drawn from one sample of a study of OX40 agonist ivuxolimab in advanced cancers. Method: immunoSEQ multiplex PCR; TCRdb's copy keeps in-frame clones and lacks some. The table has around 97,000 clones, 85% to 90% seen once. The material sequenced was CD4+ or CD8+ T cells sorted from blood, taken in a trial of the OX40 agonist ivuxolimab. The source of these receptors is an adult with an advanced solid tumor such as melanoma, head and neck, liver or kidney cancer. The CDR3 runs from the conserved cysteine through the conserved F or W. A D gene is named only where the DNA matches it firmly. Size is stated for part of the rows, as once, few or many counts, or as a class when the clone is expanded.

d_gene: TRBD2; len: 16; v_gene: TRBV7-9; j_gene: TRBJ2-3; abundance: .; CDR3nt: TGTGCCAGCAGCTTAGGGACTAGCGGGTCGGCAGATACGCAGTATTTT; CDR3aa: CASSLGTSGSADTQYF
d_gene: .; len: 14; v_gene: TRBV13; j_gene: TRBJ2-7; abundance: .; CDR3nt: TGTGCCAGTCGCGCGACAGGTTACTCCTACGAGCAGTACTTC; CDR3aa: CASRATGYSYEQYF
d_gene: TRBD2; len: 17; v_gene: TRBV13; j_gene: TRBJ2-4; abundance: .; CDR3nt: TGTGCCAGCAGCTTAGCCGGGGGGGCCATGGCCAAAAACATTCAGTACTTC; CDR3aa: CASSLAGGAMAKNIQYF
d_gene: .; len: 15; v_gene: TRBV7-2; j_gene: TRBJ1-1; abundance: .; CDR3nt: TGTGCCAGCAGCTTAAGTGGGCAGGTGAACACTGAAGCTTTCTTT; CDR3aa: CASSLSGQVNTEAFF
d_gene: .; len: 15; v_gene: TRBV19; j_gene: TRBJ1-1; abundance: .; CDR3nt: TGTGCCAGTATGAAGGGCGGGCAGGGTAGTACTGAAGCTTTCTTT; CDR3aa: CASMKGGQGSTEAFF
d_gene: TRBD2; len: 16; v_gene: TRBV7-6; j_gene: TRBJ2-1; abundance: .; CDR3nt: TGTGCCAGCAGCTCCGTTGGTAAACAGCGGGAGCGTGAGCAGTTCTTC; CDR3aa: CASSSVGKQREREQFF
d_gene: .; len: 16; v_gene: TRBV27; j_gene: TRBJ2-7; abundance: .; CDR3nt: TGTGCCAGCAGGCCTCGGGCGGGGGGACAGTCGGACGAGCAGTACTTC; CDR3aa: CASRPRAGGQSDEQYF
d_gene: TRBD1; len: 13; v_gene: TRBV19; j_gene: TRBJ1-2; abundance: .; CDR3nt: TGTGCCAGTAAAGGGACAGGCTCTTATGGCTACACCTTC; CDR3aa: CASKGTGSYGYTF
d_gene: .; len: 14; v_gene: TRBV19; j_gene: TRBJ1-2; abundance: .; CDR3nt: TGTGCCAGTAGCATCAGACCTCAGGGGTATGGCTACACCTTC; CDR3aa: CASSIRPQGYGYTF
d_gene: TRBD1; len: 13; v_gene: TRBV30; j_gene: TRBJ2-7; abundance: .; CDR3nt: TGTGCCTGGAGTGGGACAGGGGCGGGCGAGCAGTACTTC; CDR3aa: CAWSGTGAGEQYF
d_gene: .; len: 15; v_gene: TRBV5-1; j_gene: TRBJ1-4; abundance: .; CDR3nt: TGCGCCAGCAGCTTGCGGACAGACAGTAATGAAAAACTGTTTTTT; CDR3aa: CASSLRTDSNEKLFF
d_gene: .; len: 14; v_gene: TRBV30; j_gene: TRBJ2-3; abundance: .; CDR3nt: TGTGCCTGGAGCTGGACAGCGAGCACAGATACGCAGTATTTT; CDR3aa: CAWSWTASTDTQYF
d_gene: .; len: 18; v_gene: TRBV2; j_gene: TRBJ2-4; abundance: .; CDR3nt: TGTGCCAGCAGTCCGGGACACCCAAAAATACTAGCCAAAAACATTCAGTACTTC; CDR3aa: CASSPGHPKILAKNIQYF
d_gene: .; len: 11; v_gene: TRBV9; j_gene: TRBJ2-2; abundance: .; CDR3nt: TGTGCCAGCAGCGACACCGGGGAGCTGTTTTTT; CDR3aa: CASSDTGELFF
d_gene: .; len: 14; v_gene: TRBV11-2; j_gene: TRBJ2-3; abundance: .; CDR3nt: TGTGCCAGCAGCTTAGGACTATACACAGATACGCAGTATTTT; CDR3aa: CASSLGLYTDTQYF
d_gene: .; len: 13; v_gene: TRBV27; j_gene: TRBJ1-5; abundance: .; CDR3nt: TGTGCCAGCAGTTTATTCCCGAATCAGCCCCAGCATTTT; CDR3aa: CASSLFPNQPQHF
d_gene: .; len: 15; v_gene: TRBV5-1; j_gene: TRBJ2-2; abundance: .; CDR3nt: TGCGCCAGCAGCTTGGCGGCAGCGAACACCGGGGAGCTGTTTTTT; CDR3aa: CASSLAAANTGELFF
d_gene: .; len: 12; v_gene: TRBV2; j_gene: TRBJ2-7; abundance: .; CDR3nt: TGTGCCAGCAGTGACAGGGGTTACGAGCAGTACTTC; CDR3aa: CASSDRGYEQYF
d_gene: .; len: 13; v_gene: TRBV18; j_gene: TRBJ2-7; abundance: .; CDR3nt: TGTGCCAGCTCACCCACAGGTCCCTACGAGCAGTACTTC; CDR3aa: CASSPTGPYEQYF
d_gene: .; len: 15; v_gene: TRBV5-6; j_gene: TRBJ1-1; abundance: .; CDR3nt: TGTGCCAGCAGCTTGTCCCCGACAGTGAACACTGAAGCTTTCTTT; CDR3aa: CASSLSPTVNTEAFF
d_gene: .; len: 12; v_gene: TRBV11-2; j_gene: TRBJ2-1; abundance: .; CDR3nt: TGTGCCAGCAGCTTCCTACGGAATGAGCAGTTCTTC; CDR3aa: CASSFLRNEQFF
d_gene: .; len: 16; v_gene: TRBV27; j_gene: TRBJ2-1; abundance: .; CDR3nt: TGTGCCAGCATCGGAGCGGGCCCAATAACCTACAATGAGCAGTTCTTC; CDR3aa: CASIGAGPITYNEQFF
d_gene: .; len: 13; v_gene: TRBV18; j_gene: TRBJ1-2; abundance: .; CDR3nt: TGTGCCAGCTCACTCGGCGGGTCAGAAGGCTACACCTTC; CDR3aa: CASSLGGSEGYTF
d_gene: .; len: 14; v_gene: TRBV11-3; j_gene: TRBJ1-2; abundance: .; CDR3nt: TGTGCCAGCAGCTTATCAGGGGACGGCTATGGCTACACCTTC; CDR3aa: CASSLSGDGYGYTF
d_gene: .; len: 17; v_gene: TRBV27; j_gene: TRBJ1-5; abundance: .; CDR3nt: TGTGCCAGCAGTTTAAGCTACGGGGGGGCTCGTAGTATGCCCCAGCATTTT; CDR3aa: CASSLSYGGARSMPQHF
d_gene: TRBD1; len: 14; v_gene: TRBV18; j_gene: TRBJ1-1; abundance: .; CDR3nt: TGTGCCAGCTCACCGAGGGGGCTGGTCGCTGAAGCTTTCTTT; CDR3aa: CASSPRGLVAEAFF
d_gene: .; len: 10; v_gene: TRBV7-9; j_gene: TRBJ1-1; abundance: .; CDR3nt: TGTGCCAGCAGCTCCGCTGAAGCTTTCTTT; CDR3aa: CASSSAEAFF
d_gene: TRBD1; len: 15; v_gene: TRBV27; j_gene: TRBJ2-7; abundance: .; CDR3nt: TGTGCCAGCAGTTCGGGACAGAGCCAACTCTACGAGCAGTACTTC; CDR3aa: CASSSGQSQLYEQYF
d_gene: TRBD1; len: 15; v_gene: TRBV18; j_gene: TRBJ1-4; abundance: .; CDR3nt: TGTGCCAGCTCACCCCCCGGGACAGGGTCTGAAAAACTGTTTTTT; CDR3aa: CASSPPGTGSEKLFF
d_gene: .; len: 13; v_gene: TRBV19; j_gene: TRBJ1-1; abundance: once; CDR3nt: TGTGCCAGTAGTTTTAGACGGAACACTGAAGCTTTCTTT; CDR3aa: CASSFRRNTEAFF
d_gene: .; len: 15; v_gene: TRBV7-8; j_gene: TRBJ1-2; abundance: .; CDR3nt: TGTGCCAGCAGCTTAAGGATGGGCAGTACCTATGGCTACACCTTC; CDR3aa: CASSLRMGSTYGYTF
d_gene: .; len: 15; v_gene: TRBV7-3; j_gene: TRBJ2-2; abundance: .; CDR3nt: TGTGCCAGCAGCTCAAAGGTTGCGAGCACCGGGGAGCTGTTTTTT; CDR3aa: CASSSKVASTGELFF
d_gene: .; len: 15; v_gene: TRBV9; j_gene: TRBJ1-5; abundance: few; CDR3nt: TGTGCCAGCAGCCGCGGAGGGTATAGCAATCAGCCCCAGCATTTT; CDR3aa: CASSRGGYSNQPQHF
d_gene: .; len: 15; v_gene: TRBV7-2; j_gene: TRBJ2-1; abundance: .; CDR3nt: TGTGCCAGCAGCTTAAGGGGGGGTCCCTACAATGAGCAGTTCTTC; CDR3aa: CASSLRGGPYNEQFF
d_gene: .; len: 13; v_gene: TRBV18; j_gene: TRBJ1-1; abundance: .; CDR3nt: TGTGCCAGCTCAACTGGACAGAACACTGAAGCTTTCTTT; CDR3aa: CASSTGQNTEAFF
d_gene: .; len: 15; v_gene: TRBV19; j_gene: TRBJ2-5; abundance: .; CDR3nt: TGTGCCAGTAGTATAGTCAAACAGGGCGGAGAGACCCAGTACTTC; CDR3aa: CASSIVKQGGETQYF
d_gene: .; len: 13; v_gene: TRBV6-6; j_gene: TRBJ2-7; abundance: .; CDR3nt: TGTGCCAGCACCCGGACCCGGGGCTACGAGCAGTACTTC; CDR3aa: CASTRTRGYEQYF
d_gene: TRBD1; len: 13; v_gene: TRBV7-2; j_gene: TRBJ1-2; abundance: .; CDR3nt: TGTGCCAGCAGACCGGGAGGGGGCGATGGCTACACCTTC; CDR3aa: CASRPGGGDGYTF
d_gene: TRBD1; len: 18; v_gene: TRBV23-1; j_gene: TRBJ1-1; abundance: .; CDR3nt: TGCGCCAGCAGTCAGCCATCCCGGACAGGGGGCCTGAACACTGAAGCTTTCTTT; CDR3aa: CASSQPSRTGGLNTEAFF
d_gene: .; len: 10; v_gene: TRBV20-1; j_gene: TRBJ1-2; abundance: few; CDR3nt: TGCAGTGCGGCGGTGTCCGGCTACACCTTC; CDR3aa: CSAAVSGYTF
d_gene: TRBD1; len: 14; v_gene: TRBV7-2; j_gene: TRBJ1-1; abundance: few; CDR3nt: TGTGCCAGCAGTCGACAGGGGGGAGGGACTGAAGCTTTCTTT; CDR3aa: CASSRQGGGTEAFF
d_gene: .; len: 14; v_gene: TRBV19; j_gene: TRBJ1-2; abundance: .; CDR3nt: TGTGCCAGTAGTACCCCCTCAGGGTGGTATGGCTACACCTTC; CDR3aa: CASSTPSGWYGYTF
d_gene: .; len: 14; v_gene: TRBV6-5; j_gene: TRBJ2-5; abundance: once; CDR3nt: TGTGCCAGCAGTTACGGAGGGGGGCAAGAGACCCAGTACTTC; CDR3aa: CASSYGGGQETQYF